The clone carrying this T cell receptor beta chain was counted at least ten times. What it binds is unknown. Construction of the TCR beta libraries employed iRepertoire HTBI primers in conjunction with Arm-PCR of CDR3 regions. TCRdb itself ran the multiplex PCR reads through MiXCR, one entry per CDR3 protein. The repertoire has around 430,000 distinct CDR3 sequences, about 20% of them found once; the top ten carry roughly 14%. This specimen comes from a study of regulatory T cells in long-lasting Graves disease. Whole-study findings and limits: Persistent disease exhibited a predilection for TRBV28, TRBJ1-2 and TRBJ2-5. Samples came from peripheral blood alone, without thyroid tissue. New patients shared approximately 1,000 public clonotypes, and persistent patients shared more, with around 2,600.

The time point denotes: persistent/refractory GD, antithyroid drugs over 5 years with positive TRAb. Following extraction of RNA from PBMCs, that RNA was used to make the TCR library. V lost 5 bases and J 2 bases, leaving 6 bases between the germline ends. From germline, CDR1 is MDHEN and CDR2 SYDVKM. CDR3 length equals 12 residues. This TCR derives from a female donor with Graves disease. The material was peripheral blood mononuclear cells (PBMCs), obtained when the disease was refractory, from a patient treated with antithyroid drugs. The rearrangement uses TRBV28 and TRBJ1-2; unclear D gene. In DNA, the CDR3 is TGTGCCAGCAGTCTGCTGAACTATGGCTACACCTTC. This codes for CASSLLNYGYTF.